The entry below gives a single TCR beta chain sequence along with its context. The antigen this receptor binds is unknown. Base quality data are lacking; no much larger clone is found one base away. Library preparation employed the immunoSEQ multiplex PCR assay. The multiplex PCR relied on a mix of 60 forward primers for TCR Vbeta segments and 13 reverse primers for TCR Jbeta segments. The CDR3 region of rearranged TCR beta genes was amplified from genomic DNA with a multiplex PCR assay. The Illumina HiSeq System was used to sequence the amplified TCR beta libraries as 87-base-pair reads. The published analysis was carried out like this. In a later analysis, tens of millions of unique TCR beta chains were counted across the roughly 670 repertoires, and around 11 million of these chains were shared by at least two donors. Raw reads were error-corrected and collapsed into unique sequences with a nearest-neighbor algorithm that merged closely related sequences to remove PCR and sequencing errors. To assign V, D and J gene segments, CDR3 sequences were aligned to IMGT reference sequences. For a sequence to be retained, a match of at least six nucleotides was required to both a V gene segment and a J gene segment. A rearrangement counted as productive if the CDR3 had no stop codons and remained in frame with V and J, and every other rearrangement counted as non-productive. Following IMGT convention, CDR3 was defined as the stretch from the second conserved V-encoded cysteine to the conserved J-encoded phenylalanine. In an earlier analysis of 550 to 650 of the donors, sequences lacking an unambiguous match to a single V gene segment were excluded. An earlier analysis of several hundred of the donors called V segments functional above 56.7% productive rearrangements and segregating when the between-donor standard deviation exceeded 5%. To diagnose cytomegalovirus status from the catalog of TCR beta chain sequences, a statistical classification framework was built. V and J gene assignment, in a later analysis, came from comparing TCR nucleotide sequences with IMGT/GENE-DB human TR gene sequences. The TCRdist pipeline was used in a later analysis to assign CDR3 sequences and most-parsimonious VDJ recombination scenarios. In a later analysis, each TCR beta chain was defined by its CDR3 amino acid sequence together with its V-gene family, and reads lacking a unique V-gene family were excluded. In a later analysis, fewer than 650 highly shared, low-generation-probability nucleotide sequences were removed to address suspected cross-contamination and a sequencing artifact. In a later analysis, a clonal expansion index for each public chain was calculated from normalized within-repertoire ranks of inferred template counts. In a later analysis, generation probabilities were computed with a VDJ recombination model fitted to out-of-frame rearrangements, and the resulting probabilities were checked against IGoR. Hypergeometric tests were used in a later analysis to score TCR-TCR, TCR-HLA and TCR-CMV co-occurrence, with a repertoire-size bias correction applied to the TCR pairs. False discovery rates were estimated in a later analysis by permuting HLA or CMV assignments 20 times. In a later analysis, co-occurring TCRs were grouped using DBSCAN, and TCRdist sequence similarity was added for clustering within HLA-allele-positive subsets. For co-occurrence clustering, repertoires with fewer than 30,000 or more than 120,000 public chains were excluded, along with a handful of repertoires with anomalous nucleotide sharing. Drawn from immuneACCESS, this table holds only the in-frame rearrangements with V and J called that TCRdb kept. Clones are partly lost; checked studies trace under half to an unresolved V gene and leave the rest unexplained. Clone size and the V and J calls come from that table; the DNA yielded D and trimming. The sample table shows approximately 110,000 clones, and 75% to 85% are seen once. Together, the top ten hold under 6.5% of the sample.

The CDR3 runs 15 residues from the cysteine to the phenylalanine. Only the CDR3 DNA is retained, 45 bases long and in frame from the first base. V was cut back by 3 bases and J by 7 bases, leaving a gap of 15 bases between them. From a lookup of the germline V gene (reference sequence), CDR1 and CDR2 are LNHDA and SQIVND. The data belong to a study of cytomegalovirus exposure and HLA in healthy donors (dated by TCRdb to about 2017). About the study as a whole: In an earlier analysis of about 560 of the donors, around 300 Gb of sequence data and just under 120 million unique TCR beta sequences from 180 million or so T cells were reported. A later analysis re-examined previously published TCR beta repertoires from just over 650 donors and added high-resolution HLA genotyping to investigate patterns of TCR occurrence. On average, around 200,000 unique TCR beta nucleotide sequences were sequenced per donor among a few hundred genotyped donors of the cohort, with roughly 18% of those sequences being non-productive. All discovery cohort repertoires had been generated on a single sequencing platform. The number of donors typed differed by locus, with roughly 620-640 for A, B, C, DRB1 and DQB1, around 560 for DQA1, 600 to 610 for DPA1, and some 470 for DPB1. Rather than using new phenotypic data, the later analysis identified candidate immune exposures from TCR beta sequences and from how often those sequences occurred across donors. To predict cytomegalovirus infection status, the study brought together high-throughput TCR immunosequencing, statistical association of individual TCRs with disease status, and machine learning. Donor age, sex, ethnicity and CMV serostatus were compiled alongside the repertoire data. An earlier analysis of some 600 of the donors applied high-throughput TCR beta sequencing to assess whether each TCR beta V gene segment acted as functional or pseudogenic. Roughly 300 gigabases of sequencing data and around 80 million unique TCR sequences made up an early release that covered some 640 HLA-typed donors. In a later genetic analysis, genome-wide SNP genotypes for about 65% of the roughly 670 donors were used, and that subset was treated as a discovery cohort. The T cell repertoires of around 730 subjects were profiled by immunosequencing and related to cytomegalovirus serostatus. Roughly 5 DR-DQ haplotypes were handled as single units for association and clustering, since linkage in the cohort was strong. Both class I and class II loci were covered by HLA typing, at four-digit resolution. Of the 398 genotyped donors, around 81% fell in the genetic ancestry cluster associated with self-reported Caucasian donors. The aim of the study was to test whether cataloging public T cell receptors could identify signatures of past pathogen exposure. A separate validation cohort of some 130 different subjects was used in addition to the roughly 620-subject first cohort.

The cohort was made up of roughly 670 healthy bone marrow donors. All cohort members were sampled while nominally healthy, although unrecorded immune exposures were likely present. The donor was CMV seronegative and was included in the group of a few hundred seronegative cohort members. Each donor provided a peripheral blood sample, and peripheral blood mononuclear cells were used for TCR beta sequencing. The Qiagen DNeasy Blood Extraction Kit was used to extract genomic DNA from the blood cell samples. Summary of the overall study and its limitations: It was suggested by the authors that the approach could potentially be generalized to other disease states and immunological phenotypes. Specific HLA alleles were associated with 15,000 to 20,000 TCR beta sequences at a false discovery rate of 0.05 in a later analysis. The study gave a list of some 150 TCR beta chains associated with cytomegalovirus. In a later analysis, the rate of TCR association differed among HLA loci, with DRB1 alleles having the most associated TCRs and HLA-C alleles having the fewest. Because the 87-base-pair reads could not distinguish some IMGT-functional V segments, including TRBV6-2 and TRBV6-3, those segments were excluded. In an earlier analysis of about 600 of the donors, most TCR beta V segments appeared in productive rearrangements about 87% or about 30% of the time, broadly matching IMGT annotations. A later genetic analysis associated a missense DCLRE1C variant with V-gene and J-gene trimming of TCR beta chains, and an independent cohort replicated the association. A later analysis found that most CMV-associated TCR beta chains appeared HLA-restricted, with HLA associations seemingly driven largely by CMV exposure. A later analysis found that HLA-associated TCR beta chains were more clonally expanded and had lower generation probabilities than equally common non-associated chains. Because HLA typing was missing for some donors at each locus, association tests included only the typed subset. Sequencing depth was assumed to be roughly uniform across donors in the presence/absence analyses, though that assumption may not hold. Only TCR beta chains were sequenced in this cohort, and the absence of alpha or paired-chain data limited detectable features. Compared with the roughly 700-donor mean, donors in an Asian-associated ancestry cluster had fewer N-insertions in productive TCRs, according to a later genetic analysis. In both the original and validation cohorts, the classifier was reported to diagnose cytomegalovirus status with high specificity and sensitivity. According to a later analysis, parvovirus B19, influenza, CMV and Epstein-Barr virus appeared linked to several top co-occurrence clusters. A few of the identified cytomegalovirus-associated TCR beta chains were confirmed in vitro to be specific for cytomegalovirus antigens. Across donors, most TCR sequences were observed very rarely, whereas some public TCRs were present in many individuals. A cluster of highly shared sequence variants was judged likely to be a technical artifact of the sequencing pipeline. Linkage disequilibrium might explain the correlated functional status among segregating V segments, but an unknown experimental factor could not be ruled out. CMV serostatus was the only immune exposure information available for the cohort. A further reported finding was that TCR beta sequences accurately predicted the HLA-A and HLA-B alleles for most subjects in the first cohort. Strong co-occurrence of HLA alleles, especially DR and DQ, made assigning TCR associations to individual alleles difficult. Because counts were too low, seventeen rarely observed V segments, including chromosome 9 orphons, were left out of the earlier analysis of approximately 580 of the donors.

The sequence was obtained from a man between 18 and 35 years old in good health and CMV-seronegative. Sequencing input: PBMCs. The V and J segments used are TRBV19 and TRBJ1-4, with TRBD1 perhaps the D gene, on 6 matching bases. The CDR3 loop reads CASSMYRETGEKLFF. The DNA sequence is TGTGCCAGTAGTATGTACAGGGAAACAGGTGAAAAACTGTTTTTT.